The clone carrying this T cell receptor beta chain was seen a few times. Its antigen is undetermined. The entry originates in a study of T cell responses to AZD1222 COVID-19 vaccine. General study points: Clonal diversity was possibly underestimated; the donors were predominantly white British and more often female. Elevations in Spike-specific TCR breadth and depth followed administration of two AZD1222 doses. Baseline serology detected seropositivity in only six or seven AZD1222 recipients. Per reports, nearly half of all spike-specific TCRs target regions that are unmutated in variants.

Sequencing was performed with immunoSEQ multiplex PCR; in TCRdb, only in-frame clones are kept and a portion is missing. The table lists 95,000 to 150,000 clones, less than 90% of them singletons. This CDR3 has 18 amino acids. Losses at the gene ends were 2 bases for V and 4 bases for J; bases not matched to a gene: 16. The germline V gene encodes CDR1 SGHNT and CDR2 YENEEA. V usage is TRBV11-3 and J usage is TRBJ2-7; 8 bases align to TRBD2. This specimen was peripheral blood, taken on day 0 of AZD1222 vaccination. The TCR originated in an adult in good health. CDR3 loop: CASSLTPIPGGPRYEQYF. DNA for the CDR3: TGTGCCAGCAGCTTAACTCCAATTCCGGGGGGGCCAAGGTACGAGCAGTACTTC. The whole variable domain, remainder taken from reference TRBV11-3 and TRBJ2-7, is EAGVVQSPRYKIIEKKQPVAFWCNPISGHNTLYWYLQNLGQGPELLIRYENEEAVDDSQLPKDRFSAERLKGVDSTLKIQPAELGDSAVYLCASSLTPIPGGPRYEQYFGPGTRLTVT.